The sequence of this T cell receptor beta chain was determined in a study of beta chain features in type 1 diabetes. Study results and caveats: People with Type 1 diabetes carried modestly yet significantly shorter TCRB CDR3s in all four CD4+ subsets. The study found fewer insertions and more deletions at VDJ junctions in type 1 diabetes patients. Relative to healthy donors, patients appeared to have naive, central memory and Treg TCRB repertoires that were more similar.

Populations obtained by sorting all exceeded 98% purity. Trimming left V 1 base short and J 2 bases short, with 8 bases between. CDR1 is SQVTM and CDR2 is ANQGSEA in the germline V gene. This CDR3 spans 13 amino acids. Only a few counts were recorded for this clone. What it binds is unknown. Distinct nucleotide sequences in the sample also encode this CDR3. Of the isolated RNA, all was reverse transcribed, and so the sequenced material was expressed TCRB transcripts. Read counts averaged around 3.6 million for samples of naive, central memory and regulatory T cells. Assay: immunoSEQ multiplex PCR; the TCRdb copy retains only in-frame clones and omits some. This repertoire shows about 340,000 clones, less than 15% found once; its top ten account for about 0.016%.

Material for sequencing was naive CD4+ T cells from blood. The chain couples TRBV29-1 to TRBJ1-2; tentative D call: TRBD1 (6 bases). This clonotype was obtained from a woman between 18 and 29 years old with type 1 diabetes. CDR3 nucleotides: TGCAGCGTTGAAGGGCAGGGGAACTATGGCTACACCTTC. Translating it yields CSVEGQGNYGYTF.